The 24 T cell receptor beta chains reported below all come from one sample, sequenced in a study of blood T cell repertoires in COVID-19. Clones were sequenced by immunoSEQ multiplex PCR, and TCRdb holds only the in-frame ones, with some missing. The sample shows a few hundred thousand clones, under 90% of them seen only once. Sequencing used peripheral blood. Receptors originate from a man in his forties or fifties with acute or convalescent COVID-19.

In regard to this clone: One end of the junction does not line up with germline, which may come from a read error. The rearrangement links TRBV3-1 (or the pseudogene TRBV3-2) to TRBJ1-2, with D unresolved. Germline values: CDR1 LGHDT, CDR2 YNNKEL (reference sequence). The CDR3 spans 12 residues. CDR3 region: CASSQEGRGKCF. DNA of the CDR3: TGTGCCAGCAGCCAAGAAGGTCGAGGGAAATGCTTC.

CDR3 in amino acids: CASSGQTNTGELFF. For the CDR3, the DNA is TGCGCCAGCTCTGGACAGACGAACACCGGGGAGCTGTTTTTT. This sequence joins TRBV10-2 and TRBJ2-2, with a possible D match to TRBD1 (6 bases). V lost 8 bases, J lost 0 bases, and 10 bases lay in between. The CDR3 totals 14 residues. Germline values: CDR1 WSHSY, CDR2 SAAADI.

The chain has TRBV5-1 and TRBJ1-1; D is possibly TRBD1 (5 bases). Germline V gives CDR1 SGHRS, CDR2 YFSETQ. The V gene lost 3 bases and the J gene lost 5 bases, with 11 bases spanning the gap. The CDR3 is 13 amino acids. As DNA, the CDR3 is TGCGCCAGCAGCTCACAGGAGAAGACTGAAGCTTTCTTT. Its protein product is CASSSQEKTEAFF.

The chain uses TRBV6-1 and TRBJ1-6, with D tentatively TRBD1 (5 bases). Trimming removed 3 bases at V and 7 bases at J, with 10 bases between. CDR3 length equals 14 residues. Germline V gene data show CDR1 as MNHNS and CDR2 as SASEGT. CDR3 nucleotide sequence: TGTGCCAGCAGTGACCGTCGGGGGAATTCACCCCTCCACTTT. Protein sequence: CASSDRRGNSPLHF.

This chain uses TRBV7-2 with TRBJ2-1; 11 bases match TRBD1. Germline loops: CDR1 SGHTA, CDR2 FQGNSA. This CDR3 region has 15 residues. V dropped 5 bases and J dropped 8; count of bases not matched to a gene: 8. The CDR3 is CASSKPGTGGYEQFF. Written as DNA, the CDR3 is TGTGCCAGCAGCAAACCCGGGACAGGGGGGTATGAGCAGTTCTTC.

J is TRBJ1-5 and V is TRBV2, with 10 positions matching TRBD1. This CDR3 has 15 residues. CDR1 is SNHLY and CDR2 is FYNNEI in the germline V gene. Trimming took 7 bases from V and 7 from J; bases not matched to a gene: 10. The CDR3 nucleotides read TGTGCCAGCACGGGCCCGGGACAGGGGCAACAGCCCCAGCATTTT. Translating gives CASTGPGQGQQPQHF.

The chain combines TRBV6-1 with TRBJ1-1; 7 bases agree with TRBD1. CDR1 and CDR2 (germline): MNHNS, SASEGT. This CDR3 is built from 15 residues. Trimming at V came to 3 bases and at J to 2 bases, leaving 6 bases not matched to a gene. The CDR3 DNA sequence: TGTGCCAGCAGTGATGCCGGGACAGTCAACACTGAAGCTTTCTTT. Translated: CASSDAGTVNTEAFF.

The rearrangement uses TRBV6-5 and TRBJ2-2; 8 bases agree with TRBD2. There are 14 residues in the CDR3. Germline values: CDR1 MNHEY, CDR2 SVGAGI. Trimming cost V 7 bases and J 5 bases; bases outside gene matches: 6. CDR3 coding DNA: TGTGCCAGCATAATAGCGGGGAGGACCGGGGAGCTGTTTTTT. Its translation is CASIIAGRTGELFF.

The chain links TRBV29-1 to TRBJ1-1; no reliable D call. Trimming pared 5 bases from V and 0 bases from J, leaving 10 bases between. Germline assignment: CDR1 SQVTM and CDR2 ANQGSEA. This CDR3 spans 13 amino acids. The CDR3 DNA follows: TGCAGCGTTTGGACGGGGATGAACACTGAAGCTTTCTTT. Amino acid sequence: CSVWTGMNTEAFF.

The rearrangement links TRBV5-1 to TRBJ1-6; D unresolved. CDR1 is SGHRS, CDR2 YFSETQ, per germline. The V end was cut by 4 bases, the J end by 7 bases, with 15 bases between. This CDR3 region has 15 residues. Here the CDR3 reads CASSPLEGINSPLHF. In nucleotides, the CDR3 is TGCGCCAGCAGCCCCCTGGAGGGTATCAATTCACCCCTCCACTTT.

CDR3 nucleotides: TGTGCCAGTACCTATCAGGGACAGTTGAACACTGAAGCTTTCTTT. Translating gives CASTYQGQLNTEAFF. The chain joins TRBV19 to TRBJ1-1, with 7 positions matching TRBD1. With V trimmed by 7 bases and J by 0 bases, 8 bases remained unmatched. Germline loops: CDR1 LNHDA, CDR2 SQIVND (reference sequence). This CDR3 spans 15 amino acids.

This chain connects TRBV5-1 to TRBJ1-5; D gene ambiguous. The CDR3 has 15 residues. Germline assignment: CDR1 SGHRS and CDR2 YFSETQ. Trimming left V 3 bases short and J 6 bases short, with 16 bases between. Here the CDR3 DNA reads TGCGCCAGCAGCTGGGCCGGGAGCCCCGGTCAGCCCCAGCATTTT. Residues: CASSWAGSPGQPQHF.

This chain connects TRBV11-2 to TRBJ2-1, with 11 bases lining up with TRBD1. With V trimmed by 5 bases and J by 3 bases, 6 bases remained unmatched. Germline V gene lookup returns CDR1 SGHAT and CDR2 FQNNGV. This CDR3 spans 16 amino acids. The CDR3, as DNA: TGTGCCAGCAGCCCTTTGGGGACAGGGGGCTACAATGAGCAGTTCTTC. It encodes CASSPLGTGGYNEQFF.

The DNA of the CDR3 is TGCGCCAGCAGCTTGGAGGGGGGGTCCTATCAGCCCCAGCATTTT. This codes for CASSLEGGSYQPQHF. V is TRBV5-1 and J is TRBJ1-5; TRBD1 is a possible D gene (6 bases). Trimming cost V 0 bases and J 5 bases, with 12 bases left between them. The germline gives CDR1 SGHRS, CDR2 YFSETQ. The CDR3 is 15 residues long.

This clone came up once. The chain joins TRBV5-4 to TRBJ1-6; D may be TRBD1 (5 bases). Trimming took 4 bases from V and 6 from J, leaving 11 bases between them. Germline values: CDR1 SGHNT, CDR2 YYREEE (reference sequence). CDR3 length: 14 amino acids. Written as DNA, the CDR3 is TGTGCCAGCAGCCTCGAAAGGGGTAATTCACCCCTCCACTTT. It encodes CASSLERGNSPLHF.

This clone was seen just once. The chain combines TRBV27 with TRBJ1-1; the D is unclear. The germline V and J ends were trimmed by 6 bases and 1 base, with 9 bases remaining between them. This CDR3 is built from 13 residues. Germline CDR1 and CDR2: MNHEY and SMNVEV (reference sequence). DNA of the CDR3: TGTGCCAGCAGGGGTGAGGAGAACACTGAAGCTTTCTTT. Its translation is CASRGEENTEAFF.

The chain carries TRBV5-1 and TRBJ2-5; 7 nucleotides line up with TRBD2. CDR3 size: 15 residues. CDR1 and CDR2 (germline): SGHRS, YFSETQ. The trim removed 6 bases at V and 1 base at J, leaving 9 bases unmatched. CDR3 DNA sequence: TGCGCCAGCACCCCCGGGCGGGGGATCCAAGAGACCCAGTACTTC. This codes for CASTPGRGIQETQYF.

Comments on this clone: The same CDR3 is also encoded by other DNA sequences in this sample. The V and J genes are TRBV5-1 and TRBJ2-7, with 7 bases matching TRBD1. The CDR3 runs 14 residues. Germline CDR1 reads SGHRS; CDR2 reads YFSETQ. After removal of 0 bases from V and 3 bases from J, the junction contained 3 bases not matched to a gene. DNA for the CDR3: TGCGCCAGCAGCTTGGACAGGGGTAACTACGAGCAGTACTTC. It yields the protein CASSLDRGNYEQYF.

A few counts support this clone. This chain joins TRBV29-1 and TRBJ1-1, with a possible D match to TRBD1 (5 bases). This CDR3 comprises 13 residues. In germline, CDR1 is SQVTM, CDR2 ANQGSEA. V was cut by 3 bases and J by 0 bases, with 8 bases left in between. CDR3 bases: TGCAGCGTTGACAGGGCGGTGAACACTGAAGCTTTCTTT. This sequence encodes CSVDRAVNTEAFF.

The J gene is TRBJ1-1, the V gene TRBV11-2; a weak D match, TRBD1 (5 bases). Germline-derived CDR1 and CDR2 are SGHAT and FQNNGV. Trimming pared 1 base from V and 0 bases from J, leaving 12 bases between. CDR3 length: 16 amino acids. The CDR3: CASSLVGSDMNTEAFF. DNA for the CDR3: TGTGCCAGCAGCTTAGTGGGATCGGACATGAACACTGAAGCTTTCTTT.

The chain joins TRBV7-2 to TRBJ2-6; perhaps TRBD1 as D (5 bases). V gave up 2 bases and J gave up 2 bases, with 13 bases separating them. There are 17 residues in the CDR3. Germline V gene data show CDR1 as SGHTA and CDR2 as FQGNSA. The CDR3 DNA is TGTGCCAGCAGCTTAACAGGTTCGGTAACTGGGGCCAACGTCCTGACTTTC. Encoded protein: CASSLTGSVTGANVLTF. Combining the CDR3 with reference TRBV7-2 and TRBJ2-6 gives the whole variable domain GAGVSQSPSNKVTEKGKDVELRCDPISGHTALYWYRQSLGQGLEFLIYFQGNSAPDKSGLPSDRFSAERTGGSVSTLTIQRTQQEDSAVYLCASSLTGSVTGANVLTFGAGSRLTVL.

This clone occurred a few times. The chain is built from TRBV5-6 and TRBJ2-3; 8 nucleotides match TRBD2. With 4 bases clipped from V and 0 bases from J, the junction kept 4 bases outside the gene matches. The V gene's germline CDR1 is SGHDT and CDR2 YYEEEE. The CDR3 has 15 amino acids. The DNA of the CDR3 is TGTGCCAGCAGCCGACTAGCGTCTAGCACAGATACGCAGTATTTT. Translated, it gives CASSRLASSTDTQYF.

The gene calls are TRBV6-5 and TRBJ2-1; a weak D match, TRBD1 (6 bases). This CDR3 contains 13 residues. Germline-derived CDR1 and CDR2 are MNHEY and SVGAGI. CDR3 bases: TGTGCATCGTCGGGACACCCCAGGAATGAGCAGTTCTTC. Protein sequence: CASSGHPRNEQFF.

The V gene is TRBV20-1, the J gene TRBJ2-7; D is perhaps TRBD1 (6 bases). V was cut by 3 bases and J by 4 bases, with 22 bases left in between. Germline assignment: CDR1 DFQATT and CDR2 SNEGSKA (reference sequence). This CDR3 is 16 amino acids long. CDR3 DNA: TGCAGTGCTAGTTCCCAAAGAGGGGTAGGGGGATACGAGCAGTACTTC. It yields the protein CSASSQRGVGGYEQYF.